A selection of T cell receptor beta chains follows, all from one sample in a study of early T cells in non-severe SARS-CoV-2 infection. TCRdb independently ran MiXCR on the 5' RACE reads; one entry per CDR3 protein. Altogether 70,000 to 75,000 distinct CDR3 sequences are present, approximately 14% being singletons, with the ten largest covering more than 12%. Source material: whole blood. The receptors derive from an adult who was a healthcare worker with PCR-confirmed SARS-CoV-2 infection or an uninfected control (not recorded which). The CDR3 runs from the conserved cysteine through the conserved F or W. D genes are given only for firm matches. A row's size may be missing; if present it is once, few, many or a size class.

>TRBV20-1|TRBJ2-7|many|TRBD1
CSARTGTEDYEQYF
TGCAGTGCTAGGACCGGGACAGAAGACTACGAGCAGTACTTC
>TRBV2|TRBJ2-2|few|-
CASSLLADTNTGELFF
TGTGCCAGCAGCTTGTTAGCGGATACGAACACCGGGGAGCTGTTTTTT
>TRBV4-3|TRBJ2-7|-|TRBD1
CASSQGTGDTYEQYF
TGCGCCAGCAGCCAAGGGACAGGCGATACCTACGAGCAGTACTTC
>TRBV7-3|TRBJ1-4|few|TRBD1
CASSLGQGEKLFF
TGTGCCAGCAGCCTAGGACAGGGTGAAAAACTGTTTTTT
>TRBV10-2|TRBJ1-5|many|-
CASSDVGGAQPQHF
TGCGCCAGCAGTGACGTTGGGGGGGCACAGCCCCAGCATTTT
>TRBV20-1|TRBJ1-6|-|-
CSASGPDPASPLHF
TGCAGTGCTAGTGGTCCCGACCCAGCCTCACCCCTCCACTTT
>TRBV20-1|TRBJ2-2|-|-
CSAPQVWGSTGELFF
TGCAGTGCTCCACAGGTCTGGGGTTCCACCGGGGAGCTGTTTTTT
>TRBV4-2|TRBJ1-1|-|-
CASSRGVDTEAFF
TGTGCCAGCAGCCGCGGGGTTGACACTGAAGCTTTCTTT
>TRBV12-3/TRBV12-4|TRBJ1-6|many|-
CASSLGQGINSPLHF
TGTGCCAGCAGTTTAGGCCAGGGGATTAATTCACCCCTCCACTTT
>TRBV28|TRBJ2-1|-|TRBD1
CASSSTGGYNEQFF
TGTGCCAGCAGTTCCACAGGGGGATACAATGAGCAGTTCTTC
>TRBV29-1|TRBJ1-5|-|TRBD1
CSAGTGNDQPQHF
TGCAGCGCCGGGACAGGTAATGATCAGCCCCAGCATTTT
>TRBV30|TRBJ2-3|-|-
CAWNREGDTQYF
TGTGCCTGGAACCGGGAAGGAGATACGCAGTATTTT
>TRBV6-1|TRBJ2-7|few|-
CASIPMDSLFEQYF
TGTGCCAGCATACCCATGGACTCCCTGTTTGAGCAGTACTTC
>TRBV19|TRBJ1-2|many|TRBD1
CASSRGTGGSYGYTF
TGTGCCAGTAGCCGGGGGACAGGGGGAAGCTATGGCTACACCTTC
>TRBV9|TRBJ1-1|-|-
CASSVRAMNTEAFF
TGTGCCAGCAGCGTTAGAGCCATGAACACTGAAGCTTTCTTT
>TRBV11-2|TRBJ2-7|many|TRBD2
CASSFAGTSGYEQYF
TGTGCCAGCAGCTTCGCCGGGACTAGCGGCTACGAGCAGTACTTC
>TRBV7-3|TRBJ2-6|many|-
CASSSGTFAFTHSGANVLTF
TGTGCCAGCAGCTCCGGGACTTTTGCATTCACCCACTCTGGGGCCAACGTCCTGACTTTC
>TRBV6-5|TRBJ1-1|-|TRBD1
CASSRQGAEAFF
TGTGCCAGCAGTCGACAGGGGGCTGAAGCTTTCTTT
>TRBV9|TRBJ2-5|many|TRBD2
CASSETSGAPETQYF
TGTGCCAGCAGCGAAACTAGCGGGGCGCCCGAGACCCAGTACTTC
>TRBV12-3/TRBV12-4|TRBJ2-6|-|TRBD1
CASSWDRVLSGANVLTF
TGTGCCAGCAGCTGGGACAGGGTACTTAGTGGGGCCAACGTCCTGACTTTC
>TRBV28|TRBJ1-3|few|-
CASRGGDSGNTIYF
TGTGCCAGCAGAGGGGGGGACTCTGGAAACACCATATATTTT
>TRBV2|TRBJ1-1|-|TRBD1
CASSRRQGTEAFF
TGTGCCAGCAGTCGTCGACAGGGCACTGAAGCTTTCTTT
>TRBV6-2/TRBV6-3|TRBJ2-7|-|-
CAAGPYEQYF
TGTGCCGCGGGGCCCTACGAGCAGTACTTC
>TRBV28|TRBJ2-4|-|TRBD2
CASSPGGGAKNIQYF
TGTGCCAGCAGTCCGGGAGGGGGGGCCAAAAACATTCAGTACTTC